This TCR beta chain was sequenced for a study of T cell repertoires in cytomegalovirus infection (dated by TCRdb to the late 2010s). For context, the study as a whole: The HLA type of each donor mattered for the analysis, because public TCR beta signatures pointed to carriage of CMV infection along with the matching HLA type.

Trimming accounts for 3 bases at V and 0 bases at J, while the number of junction bases matched to no gene is 11. The CDR3 length is 19 residues, termini included. Only CDR3 DNA remains: 57 bases, in frame from the first base. Sequences MNHEY (CDR1) and SMNVEV (CDR2) are obtained from the germline V gene (reference sequence). This clonotype was seen just once. Its antigen remains undetermined. This CDR3 fails to terminate in the conserved phenylalanine or tryptophan, so it likely reflects a read error. Instrument used: Illumina HiSeq 1500. The raw public data were reprocessed by TCRdb itself: fastp quality trimming at Q25, MiXCR clonotype calling, in-frame beta chains only. When rows share a CDR3 protein, they turn into one entry using the most common DNA and genes. This sample is represented by around 450,000 distinct CDR3 sequences; roughly a third of them were singletons. The ten most abundant clones make up 12% to 15% of the sample.

Paper-wide results and their limitations: In both this cohort and an independent roughly 330-donor cohort, the cumulative frequency of public TCR beta family members distinguished carriers of CMV infection plus the relevant HLA type. The ex vivo response was dominated by HLA-C-restricted CMV-specific TCR beta clonotypes, which also provided the single most frequent clonotype in two of eight donors.

The receptor comes from a human donor in good health (CMV status not recorded). Some clones in this sample may be carry-over from other donors' samples. Recombination linked TRBV27 to TRBJ2-6; the central 7 bases match TRBD1. Sequenced input: PBMCs. The sequenced DNA is TGTGCCAGCAGTTTCCTAACCCGGACAGGTAGCTCTGGGGCCAACGTCCTGACTTCC. It is translated as CASSFLTRTGSSGANVLTS.